This TCR beta chain stems from a study of CD8+CD57+ T cells in acquired aplastic anemia. At the level of the study: Average DNA yield from sorted CD4+ and CD8+ cells was roughly 3.1 ug.

Profiling that covered TCR beta VDJ and CDR3 relied on genomic DNA as its template. TCRdb re-derived calls from the reads in MiXCR, one entry per CDR3 protein. The data show approximately 220,000 distinct CDR3 sequences, 40% to 50% seen once. The sequenced patients had an expansion of CD8+CD57+ cells seen by flow cytometry. The patients, all of them, had severe acquired aplastic anemia. The germline V gene encodes CDR1 SEHNR and CDR2 FQNEAQ (reference sequence). There are 17 residues in the CDR3. V lost 6 bases, J lost 1 base, and 14 bases stayed unmatched. The chain uses TRBV7-9 and TRBJ2-7, with 8 bases that match TRBD1. This clonotype was sampled from a human donor with aplastic anemia. The specimen was sorted CD4+, CD8+, or CD8+CD57+ T cells (not recorded which) from PBMCs. The CDR3 loop reads CASRSVKGTGESYEQYF. The CDR3 coding sequence is TGTGCCAGCAGATCGGTTAAAGGGACAGGAGAATCCTACGAGCAGTACTTC.